The 9 T cell receptor beta chains in this list originate from one sample, sequenced in a study of shared clonotypes between healthy human individuals. TCRdb keeps only in-frame clones here, not all; method: immunoSEQ multiplex PCR. The sample lists roughly 2,300,000 clones; 92% were seen once. Sequencing was performed on naive CD4+ T cells from PBMCs. Indicated subset: CD45RA+ positively selected. These receptors all come from a young man in good health. Some clones in this sample may be carry-over from other donors' samples.

The chain links TRBV11-2 to TRBJ2-3; D is perhaps TRBD1 or TRBD2 (5 bases each). The V end was cut by 4 bases, the J end by 2 bases, with 13 bases between. Germline CDR1 is SGHAT and CDR2 is FQNNGV. This CDR3 contains 15 residues. The CDR3: CASSSNWGSTDTQYF. CDR3 DNA: TGTGCCAGCAGCTCGAATTGGGGGTCCACAGATACGCAGTATTTT.

The chain recombines TRBV5-1 with TRBJ2-7, with 10 bases matching TRBD1. This CDR3 has 15 amino acids. The J segment lost 1 base and the V segment lost 6 bases, leaving 7 bases of the junction unmatched. CDR1 and CDR2 (germline): SGHRS, YFSETQ. In DNA form, the CDR3 reads TGCGCCAGCAACTCGGGACAGGGGAAATCCTACGAGCAGTACTTC. Protein sequence: CASNSGQGKSYEQYF.

The CDR3 loop is CASSPRVLASGRNYEQYF. As DNA, the CDR3 is TGTGCCAGCTCACCACGGGTTTTGGCTAGCGGGAGGAACTACGAGCAGTACTTC. The chain links TRBV18 to TRBJ2-7; 11 nucleotides match TRBD2. V lost 1 base, J lost 3 bases, and 11 bases stayed unmatched. Per germline, CDR1 KGHSH and CDR2 LQKENI. The CDR3 covers 18 residues.

This rearrangement joins TRBV10-3 to TRBJ2-1; no firm D call. V lost 0 bases and J lost 6, with 6 bases in between. Germline CDR1 ENHRY, CDR2 SYGVKD. The CDR3 sequence is 13 residues long. CDR3 sequence (DNA): TGTGCCATCAGTGAGTCGAACGGCAATGAGCAGTTCTTC. As protein: CAISESNGNEQFF.

The gene calls are TRBV5-5 and TRBJ1-4; tentative D call: TRBD1 (6 bases). From germline, CDR1 is SGHKS and CDR2 YYEKEE (reference sequence). CDR3 length: 16 residues. Deletions cut 0 bases from V and 8 bases from J, with 17 bases between. CDR3 sequence reads: CASSLVGIQGGEKLFF. The CDR3 DNA is TGTGCCAGCAGCTTGGTGGGCATACAGGGAGGGGAAAAACTGTTTTTT.

The rearrangement joins TRBV5-4 to TRBJ2-7; D might be TRBD1 (6 bases). This CDR3 has 13 amino acids. V shed 4 bases and J shed 5 bases, with 13 bases lying between them. Germline loops: CDR1 SGHNT, CDR2 YYREEE (reference sequence). The DNA for the CDR3 is TGTGCCAGCAGCCGGGACACCCGCCACGAGCAGTACTTC. It encodes CASSRDTRHEQYF.

In regard to this clone: This sample includes further DNA sequences coding for the same CDR3. V gene TRBV5-6 combines with J gene TRBJ1-1; maybe TRBD1 (5 bases). V was cut by 1 base and J by 10 bases, with 11 bases left in between. The CDR3 sequence is 12 residues long. Germline lookup yields CDR1 SGHDT and CDR2 YYEEEE. CDR3 sequence: CASSLRVGGAFF. CDR3 DNA sequence: TGTGCCAGCAGCTTGCGAGTTGGGGGAGCTTTCTTT.

This clone was seen only once. CDR3 amino acids: CASSLQADQETQYF. In DNA form, the CDR3 reads TGCGCCAGCAGCTTACAGGCAGACCAAGAGACCCAGTACTTC. The chain carries TRBV5-1 and TRBJ2-5; a weak D match, TRBD1 (5 bases). With 2 bases removed from V and 0 bases from J, the gap between germline ends came to 8 bases. The CDR3 spans 14 residues. CDR1 SGHRS and CDR2 YFSETQ come from the germline V gene.

The chain uses TRBV5-1 and TRBJ2-1, with 12 positions matching TRBD2. Germline V gene lookup returns CDR1 SGHRS and CDR2 YFSETQ. V shed 3 bases, J shed 4 bases, and the junction held 11 bases outside the gene matches. There are 18 residues in the CDR3. CDR3 in DNA: TGCGCCAGCAGCTCTAGACTAGCGGGAGAGGCGCGTTACAATGAGCAGTTCTTC. Translated, it gives CASSSRLAGEARYNEQFF.